This T cell receptor (beta chain) stems from a study of beta chain features in type 1 diabetes. Study-level findings and limits: In patients and controls equally, PCR might favor templates that are shorter. Here, the possible influence of HLA type (on TCRB rearrangement) remained unresolved.

The authors reverse transcribed all of the isolated RNA, so sequencing captured expressed TCRB transcripts. Read counts averaged roughly 3.7 million for samples of naive, central memory and regulatory T cells. TCRdb's table, derived via immunoSEQ multiplex PCR, lists solely in-frame clones and lacks some. This table holds 400,000 to 500,000 clones, about 15% found once. On this clone: Its antigen is unidentified.

A CD45RO/CCR7/CD25/CD127/CD95/CD27 panel sorted naive, central memory, regulatory and stem cell-like memory CD4+ cells. Sequences were obtained from naive CD4+ T cells from blood. This TCR derives from a man under 40 in good health.

CDR3 region: CASSTPRGSTDTQYF. CDR3 coding DNA: TGTGCCAGCAGCACCCCCAGGGGGAGCACAGATACGCAGTATTTT. The V call is TRBV14, the J call TRBJ2-3, with TRBD1 matching over 7 bases. J gave up 0 bases and V 5 bases, and 5 bases lay outside the gene matches. Per germline, CDR1 SGHDN and CDR2 FVKESK. This CDR3 spans 15 amino acids.